These 30 T cell receptor beta chains share one sample of origin, sequenced in a study of early T cells in non-severe SARS-CoV-2 infection. TCRdb passed the 5' RACE reads through MiXCR, listing each CDR3 protein once. The sample holds about 48,000 distinct CDR3 sequences, around 13% seen once. Sequencing used whole blood. Receptors were obtained from an adult who was a healthcare worker with PCR-confirmed SARS-CoV-2 infection or an uninfected control (not recorded which).

The sample holds a few counts of this clonotype. The rearrangement links TRBV27 to TRBJ1-1; maybe TRBD1 (6 bases). The V gene's germline CDR1 is MNHEY and CDR2 SMNVEV (reference sequence). V dropped 2 bases and J dropped 0 bases, with 13 bases sitting between them. This CDR3 comprises 16 residues. CDR3 region: CASSLVVTGMNTEAFF. The DNA for the CDR3 is TGTGCCAGCAGTTTAGTGGTCACAGGGATGAACACTGAAGCTTTCTTT.

V is TRBV29-1 and J is TRBJ1-4, with TRBD1 identical over 7 bases. Trimming took 6 bases from V and 4 from J; bases not matched to a gene: 8. CDR3 length equals 14 residues. Germline-derived CDR1 and CDR2 are SQVTM and ANQGSEA. In DNA form, the CDR3 reads TGCAGCGTCCACACAGGGGCCATTAATGAAAAACTGTTTTTT. Amino acids: CSVHTGAINEKLFF.

In this sample, this clonotype turned up many times. The rearrangement uses TRBV5-1 and TRBJ1-1, with a weak D call TRBD1 (6 bases). This CDR3 region has 16 residues. The germline V and J ends were trimmed by 2 bases and 3 bases, with 17 bases remaining between them. CDR1 is SGHRS, CDR2 YFSETQ, per germline. CDR3 in amino acids: CASSFNLDSLDTEAFF. CDR3 DNA sequence: TGCGCCAGCAGCTTCAACCTGGACAGTTTAGACACTGAAGCTTTCTTT.

In this sample, this clonotype turned up many times. The gene calls are TRBV28 and TRBJ2-1; no clear D gene. Germline values: CDR1 MDHEN, CDR2 SYDVKM. Trimming cost V 5 bases and J 0 bases, with 14 bases left between them. This CDR3 has 16 amino acids. The CDR3 is CASSSLRLDSYNEQFF. The CDR3, as DNA: TGTGCCAGCAGTAGCCTGCGGCTCGACTCCTACAATGAGCAGTTCTTC.

The gene calls are TRBV5-6 and TRBJ2-1; 8 nucleotides line up with TRBD2. V lost 8 bases to trimming and J lost 2 bases; unmatched junction nucleotides: 6. This CDR3 spans 14 amino acids. In germline, CDR1 is SGHDT, CDR2 YYEEEE. CDR3 bases: TGTGCCAGTACTAGCGGTTTCACCTACAATGAGCAGTTCTTC. It codes for CASTSGFTYNEQFF.

This clonotype was observed many times. The rearrangement links TRBV5-1 to TRBJ1-1, with 10 bases aligning to TRBD1. Germline assignment: CDR1 SGHRS and CDR2 YFSETQ. Trimming at V came to 0 bases and at J to 4 bases, leaving 12 bases not matched to a gene. The CDR3 is made up of 18 amino acids. CDR3 nucleotides: TGCGCCAGCAGCTTGGGGCCCGGGACAGGGGCTGATAGCACTGAAGCTTTCTTT. Its translation is CASSLGPGTGADSTEAFF.

This clonotype came up a few times. The gene calls are TRBV20-1 and TRBJ1-1, with 7 bases identical to TRBD1. In germline, CDR1 is DFQATT, CDR2 SNEGSKA (reference sequence). V lost 6 bases and J lost 5; bases outside the gene matches: 15. The CDR3 has 15 residues. The CDR3: CSARGAIRGRTEAFF. As DNA, the CDR3 is TGCAGTGCCAGGGGGGCGATCAGGGGTCGAACTGAAGCTTTCTTT.

The chain recombines TRBV4-1 with TRBJ1-2; TRBD1 is a possible D gene (5 bases). The germline V and J ends were trimmed by 4 bases and 4 bases, with 16 bases remaining between them. The CDR3 covers 15 residues. Per germline, CDR1 MGHRA and CDR2 YSYEKL. CDR3 coding DNA: TGCGCCAGCAGCCGTGTAGGGGCCAACCTCTATGGCTACACCTTC. The encoded protein is CASSRVGANLYGYTF.

This clonotype was seen only a few times. The chain has TRBV12-3 or TRBV12-4 and TRBJ2-5, with 10 bases that match TRBD1. V dropped 5 bases and J dropped 4; count of bases not matched to a gene: 10. The CDR3 has 16 amino acids. In DNA form, the CDR3 reads TGTGCCAGCAGTCTTCGCCGGGACAGGGGCCGAGAGACCCAGTACTTC. Protein: CASSLRRDRGRETQYF.

The V call is TRBV29-1, the J call TRBJ2-5; either TRBD1 or TRBD2 may supply D (5 bases each). Germline V gene lookup returns CDR1 SQVTM and CDR2 ANQGSEA. Trimming took off 6 bases at V and 2 bases at J, with 10 bases between the two ends. This CDR3 spans 12 amino acids. The CDR3 region is CSVGTQQETQYF. The CDR3, as DNA: TGCAGCGTAGGGACGCAGCAAGAGACCCAGTACTTC.

This clonotype appeared a few times. The chain joins TRBV6-1 to TRBJ1-6, with a tentative D call TRBD1 (6 bases). The CDR3 is 14 amino acids. V was cut by 8 bases and J by 8 bases, with 16 bases left in between. Per germline, CDR1 MNHNS and CDR2 SASEGT. This CDR3 reads CASRSQGGDSPLHF. The CDR3 DNA reads as TGTGCCAGCCGATCGCAAGGGGGGGATTCACCCCTCCACTTT.

This clonotype has more than one count but fewer than ten. The genes are TRBV10-3 and TRBJ2-1; the match to TRBD1 covers 9 bases. From germline, CDR1 is ENHRY and CDR2 SYGVKD. The V and J ends lost 6 bases and 8 bases, in that order; junction bases with no gene match: 8. The CDR3 runs to 14 residues. CDR3: CAIRSGQGGDEQFF. CDR3 nucleotides: TGTGCCATCAGATCGGGACAGGGAGGAGATGAGCAGTTCTTC.

This clonotype was observed at least ten times. The chain employs TRBV20-1 and TRBJ1-3, with D unclear. Germline CDR1 reads DFQATT; CDR2 reads SNEGSKA (reference sequence). The CDR3 is made up of 13 amino acids. Trimming took 5 bases from V and 1 from J, leaving 9 bases between them. The CDR3 DNA sequence: TGCAGTGCTTTTAGACATTCTGGAAACACCATATATTTT. Protein sequence: CSAFRHSGNTIYF.

At least ten counts were recorded for this clonotype. The chain uses TRBV5-1 and TRBJ2-2; no definite D call. Germline CDR1 is SGHRS and CDR2 is YFSETQ. V shed 0 bases and J shed 4 bases, with 10 bases lying between them. This CDR3 is built from 15 residues. The CDR3 DNA sequence: TGCGCCAGCAGCTTGGGGGCATCCAGCACCGGGGAGCTGTTTTTT. Its protein product is CASSLGASSTGELFF.

Ten or more counts support this clonotype. The chain joins TRBV28 to TRBJ2-7; 10 bases agree with TRBD2. With V trimmed by 3 bases and J by 1 base, 3 bases remained unmatched. The CDR3 is 15 amino acids. Germline V gene data show CDR1 as MDHEN and CDR2 as SYDVKM. The CDR3 DNA follows: TGTGCCAGCAGTTTTCTACTAGCGGGATCCTACGAGCAGTACTTC. Its protein product is CASSFLLAGSYEQYF.

Concerning this clonotype: The CDR3 ends on some other residue instead of the conserved phenylalanine or tryptophan, so this is likely a read error. J is TRBJ1-2 and V is TRBV2; D gene unclear. V gave up 4 bases and J gave up 4 bases, with 7 bases separating them. In germline, CDR1 is SNHLY, CDR2 FYNNEI. The length of the CDR3 is 12 residues. The CDR3 DNA sequence: TGTGCCAGCAGTGTGAGAGGCTATGGCTACACCTAC. This gives the protein CASSVRGYGYTY.

The sample holds a few counts of this clonotype. The gene calls are TRBV6-1 and TRBJ2-7, with D uncertain. CDR3 length equals 13 residues. Germline lookup yields CDR1 MNHNS and CDR2 SASEGT. Trimming pared 2 bases from V and 4 bases from J, leaving 9 bases between. CDR3 region: CASSEPPSYEQYF. In DNA, the CDR3 is TGTGCCAGCAGTGAACCTCCCTCATACGAGCAGTACTTC.

Remarks on this clonotype: The conserved final phenylalanine or tryptophan is absent from the CDR3, which likely points to a read error. It is unclear where the CDR3 begins or ends on the DNA, so no DNA is shown, and the CDR3 is as TCRdb lists it. The genes are TRBV6-6 and TRBJ2-1; the DNA was not used to check the table's D call, TRBD1. Ends included, the CDR3 has 16 residues. Germline CDR1 is MNHNY and CDR2 is SVGAGI (reference sequence). CDR3 region: CASTLSGTGGAESKFH.

This clonotype was seen ten or more times. This chain links TRBV21-1 with TRBJ1-5. TRBV21-1 is a listed pseudogene. This CDR3 is 18 amino acids long. This CDR3 is CASSKQGLRDNSNQPQHF. CDR3 DNA: TGTGCCAGCAGCAAACAGGGCCTCAGGGATAATAGCAATCAGCCCCAGCATTTT.

Many counts were recorded for this clonotype. The chain couples TRBV2 to TRBJ2-6; no reliable D call. CDR3 size: 14 residues. V shed 6 bases and J shed 2 bases, with 8 bases lying between them. Germline V gene data show CDR1 as SNHLY and CDR2 as FYNNEI. The CDR3 coding sequence is TGTGCCAGCAGCCAACTTACTGGGGCCAACGTCCTGACTTTC. Protein: CASSQLTGANVLTF.

This clonotype was detected many times. The V and J genes are TRBV5-1 and TRBJ1-1; 7 nucleotides agree with TRBD1. Trimming removed 4 bases from V and 0 bases from J; junction bases left unmatched: 6. The length of the CDR3 is 15 residues. The germline CDR1 and CDR2 sequences are SGHRS and YFSETQ. The CDR3 DNA is TGCGCCAGCAGCCCGCGGACAGGAATGAACACTGAAGCTTTCTTT. This encodes CASSPRTGMNTEAFF.

J is TRBJ2-7 and V is TRBV7-9, with D tentatively TRBD1 (5 bases). There are 14 residues in the CDR3. Germline V CDR1 and CDR2: SEHNR, FQNEAQ (reference sequence). V lost 5 bases and J 0 bases, leaving 11 bases between the germline ends. CDR3 sequence (DNA): TGTGCCAGCAGCCCCAAACAGGTCTCCTACGAGCAGTACTTC. Its protein product is CASSPKQVSYEQYF.

The sample holds many counts of this clonotype. The chain is built from TRBV7-2 and TRBJ2-1, with unresolved D. From germline, CDR1 is SGHTA and CDR2 FQGNSA. The CDR3 length is 15 residues. V dropped 1 base and J dropped 2 bases, with 9 bases sitting between them. CDR3 loop: CASSLEQSTYNEQFF. In nucleotides, the CDR3 is TGTGCCAGCAGCTTAGAGCAATCGACCTACAATGAGCAGTTCTTC.

The V gene is TRBV11-2, the J gene TRBJ1-2; D not resolved. Germline-derived CDR1 and CDR2 are SGHAT and FQNNGV. V shed 4 bases and J shed 6 bases, with 15 bases lying between them. The CDR3 is 14 amino acids. CDR3 nucleotides: TGTGCCAGCAGCTCCGGCCGAGCGGGCCATGGCTACACCTTC. Protein sequence: CASSSGRAGHGYTF.

This clonotype was seen ten or more times. This chain connects TRBV12-5 to TRBJ2-3; D remains ambiguous. The CDR3 totals 17 residues. Germline CDR1 reads LGHNT; CDR2 reads FRNRAP. V was pared by 3 bases and J by 3 bases, with 19 bases between. CDR3 in DNA: TGTGCTAGTGGTTTTTTGTCCGTCATGGCTACTACAGATACGCAGTATTTT. This codes for CASGFLSVMATTDTQYF.

The chain is built from TRBV25-1 and TRBJ1-4; D gene ambiguous. V shed 0 bases and J shed 4 bases, with 9 bases lying between them. The germline V gene encodes CDR1 MGHDK and CDR2 SYGVNS. CDR3 length equals 15 residues. The CDR3 spells CASSEYSAYNEKLFF. The CDR3 bases are TGTGCCAGCAGTGAATACAGTGCCTATAATGAAAAACTGTTTTTT. The full variable domain, in which reference TRBV25-1 and TRBJ1-4 provide the parts outside the CDR3, is EADIYQTPRYLVIGTGKKITLECSQTMGHDKMYWYQQDPGMELHLIHYSYGVNSTEKGDLSSESTVSRIRTEHFPLTLESARPSHTSQYLCASSEYSAYNEKLFFGSGTQLSVL.

CDR3 sequence (DNA): TGTGCCAGCAGTTTTCGGGGCCCCCCTAGCGGGCCGTACAATGAGCAGTTCTTC. It translates to CASSFRGPPSGPYNEQFF. The rearrangement uses TRBV12-3 or TRBV12-4 and TRBJ2-1; TRBD2 aligns across 8 bases. CDR3 length: 18 residues. With 3 bases clipped from V and 4 bases from J, the junction kept 14 bases outside the gene matches.

The rearrangement uses TRBV6-5 and TRBJ1-1; no definite D call. The CDR3 consists of 16 residues. The germline gives CDR1 MNHEY, CDR2 SVGAGI. The V end was cut by 7 bases, the J end by 1 base, with 19 bases between. CDR3 sequence: CASMVIAGASNTEAFF. The CDR3 bases are TGTGCCAGCATGGTTATCGCGGGTGCATCGAACACTGAAGCTTTCTTT.

This clonotype was counted only a few times. The chain is built from TRBV21-1 and TRBJ2-7; no DNA check was done on the table's D call, TRBD1. TRBV21-1 is a pseudogene segment. The CDR3 consists of 15 residues. CDR3 region: CASSPGAPQGTEQYF. CDR3 nucleotide sequence: TGTGCCAGCAGTCCTGGGGCCCCACAGGGGACCGAGCAGTACTTC.

A few counts support this clonotype. This rearrangement joins TRBV6-5 to TRBJ1-4; 8 nucleotides line up with TRBD1. Germline CDR1 reads MNHEY; CDR2 reads SVGAGI. The CDR3 extends over 17 amino acids. V was clipped by 6 bases and J by 0 bases; unmatched bases: 9. The CDR3 DNA follows: TGTGCCAGCAGCGTCAGGGGGCCAACGTCAACTAATGAAAAACTGTTTTTT. Translation gives CASSVRGPTSTNEKLFF.